A single sample is the source of the 19 T cell receptor beta chains below, sequenced in a study of blood T cell repertoires in COVID-19. The data were produced by immunoSEQ multiplex PCR, yet TCRdb's version contains in-frame clones alone and is incomplete. This sample carries about 240,000 clones, around 83% of them seen once, and the ten largest clones take roughly 3.4%. Sequencing was performed on peripheral blood. The receptors stem from a woman under 30 with acute or convalescent COVID-19.

The chain combines TRBV4-1 with TRBJ1-1; D uncertain. With 0 bases removed from V and 4 bases from J, the gap between germline ends came to 12 bases. Germline V gives CDR1 MGHRA, CDR2 YSYEKL. This CDR3 spans 15 amino acids. For the CDR3, the DNA is TGCGCCAGCAGCCAAGATTGGTCGGTTGCCACTGAAGCTTTCTTT. Its translation is CASSQDWSVATEAFF.

This chain joins TRBV7-2 and TRBJ2-3, with unresolved D. Germline CDR1 is SGHTA and CDR2 is FQGNSA. Trimming cost V 5 bases and J 4 bases, with 13 bases left between them. The CDR3 is made up of 14 amino acids. As DNA, the CDR3 is TGTGCCAGCAGCAAAGGAGAGTTCCCAGATACGCAGTATTTT. This sequence encodes CASSKGEFPDTQYF.

This chain links TRBV28 with TRBJ2-7, with 10 bases identical to TRBD1. The V and J ends lost 8 bases and 7 bases, in that order; junction bases with no gene match: 11. The germline V gene has CDR1 MDHEN and CDR2 SYDVKM. The length of the CDR3 is 14 residues. CDR3 DNA: TGTGCCAGCCTGAGATGGACAGGGGGAAGTGAGCAGTACTTC. Translated: CASLRWTGGSEQYF.

CDR3 sequence reads: CASSFPGTSEGNEQFF. The CDR3 bases are TGTGCCAGCAGCTTTCCCGGGACTAGCGAGGGAAATGAGCAGTTCTTC. This chain connects TRBV7-9 to TRBJ2-1; the match to TRBD2 covers 10 bases. The V and J ends lost 3 bases and 7 bases, in that order; junction bases with no gene match: 9. Germline CDR1 is SEHNR and CDR2 is FQNEAQ (reference sequence). The CDR3 contains 16 residues.

The chain has TRBV2 and TRBJ1-1; D perhaps matches TRBD1 (5 bases). The V end lost 0 bases, the J end lost 2 bases, and 10 bases lay between the germline ends. The CDR3 runs 15 residues. Germline values: CDR1 SNHLY, CDR2 FYNNEI. Here the CDR3 reads CASSEAPGLNTEAFF. Written as DNA, the CDR3 is TGTGCCAGCAGTGAAGCGCCAGGGCTTAACACTGAAGCTTTCTTT.

V is TRBV5-1 and J is TRBJ2-7, with a tentative D call TRBD2 (5 bases). This CDR3 region has 12 residues. Germline loops: CDR1 SGHRS, CDR2 YFSETQ. V lost 1 base to trimming and J lost 4 bases, with 6 bases between them. CDR3 nucleotides: TGCGCCAGCAGCTTGAGAGGGTACGAGCAGTACTTC. It is translated as CASSLRGYEQYF.

The chain employs TRBV28 and TRBJ1-3; maybe TRBD1 (6 bases). From germline, CDR1 is MDHEN and CDR2 SYDVKM. The ends were cut back, 2 bases at V and 4 bases at J, with 18 bases in the middle. The length of the CDR3 is 17 residues. CDR3: CASSLLGRGFVGNTIYF. CDR3 DNA: TGTGCCAGCAGTTTACTCGGCAGGGGATTTGTAGGAAACACCATATATTTT.

This clone has a single count. The chain carries TRBV27 and TRBJ2-7, with D possibly TRBD1 on 9 matching bases. Trimming took 6 bases from V and 5 from J, leaving 23 bases between them. Looked up from germline, CDR1 is MNHEY and CDR2 is SMNVEV (reference sequence). This CDR3 contains 16 residues. This CDR3 is CASRSFSGTGYHEQYF. The DNA of the CDR3 is TGTGCCAGCAGAAGTTTTAGCGGGACAGGGTACCACGAGCAGTACTTC.

This clone was found many times. V and J are TRBV29-1 and TRBJ1-6, with a tentative D call TRBD1 (6 bases). V dropped 5 bases and J dropped 15 bases, with 14 bases sitting between them. There are 11 residues in the CDR3. From germline, CDR1 is SQVTM and CDR2 ANQGSEA. The CDR3 region has the DNA TGCAGCGTTCCTGGACAGCGCCTCCTCCACTTT. Translated, it gives CSVPGQRLLHF.

The CDR3 nucleotides read TGTGCCAGCAGCTTATTGACATTCGGGAAGGAGTTCTTC. This sequence encodes CASSLLTFGKEFF. The J gene is TRBJ2-1, the V gene TRBV7-2; D is possibly TRBD2 (5 bases). Trimming removed 2 bases at V and 14 bases at J, with 16 bases between. CDR1 and CDR2 from the germline V gene are SGHTA and FQGNSA. The CDR3 loop spans 13 amino acids.

The chain has TRBV6-5 and TRBJ1-1, with D possibly matching TRBD1 (5 bases). Per germline, CDR1 MNHEY and CDR2 SVGAGI. The CDR3 has 12 residues. V dropped 5 bases and J dropped 7 bases, with 11 bases sitting between them. The CDR3, as DNA: TGTGCCAGCAGTACGCAGGGAATTGAAGCTTTCTTT. Translation: CASSTQGIEAFF.

The genes are TRBV24-1 and TRBJ2-1, with 7 positions matching TRBD2. The CDR3 runs to 18 residues. Losses at the gene ends were 5 bases for V and 4 bases for J; bases not matched to a gene: 16. Germline assignment: CDR1 KGHDR and CDR2 SFDVKD. The CDR3, as DNA: TGTGCCACCAGTGCGAGGCTAGCGGTATGGGGATATTACAATGAGCAGTTCTTC. Its protein is CATSARLAVWGYYNEQFF.

This rearrangement joins TRBV7-3 to TRBJ2-3; D gene unclear. The CDR3 loop spans 15 amino acids. Germline CDR1 reads SGHTA; CDR2 reads FQGTGA. The ends were cut back, 1 base at V and 2 bases at J, with 10 bases in the middle. The CDR3 reads CASSLSSPYTDTQYF. The DNA of the CDR3 is TGTGCCAGCAGCTTAAGTTCGCCCTACACAGATACGCAGTATTTT.

This clone has just a few counts. The V call is TRBV11-2, the J call TRBJ2-3; 9 nucleotides match TRBD2. The CDR3 runs to 16 residues. The germline V gene has CDR1 SGHAT and CDR2 FQNNGV. Losses at the gene ends were 2 bases for V and 2 bases for J; bases not matched to a gene: 5. The CDR3 DNA is TGTGCCAGCAGCTTAAAGGGACTAGCCCCCACAGATACGCAGTATTTT. It is translated as CASSLKGLAPTDTQYF.

The chain links TRBV5-4 to TRBJ1-2; D remains unclear. This CDR3 is built from 11 residues. V was shortened by 0 bases and J by 7 bases, with 4 bases between the two germline ends. Germline CDR1 reads SGHNT; CDR2 reads YYREEE (reference sequence). In DNA form, the CDR3 reads TGTGCCAGCAGCTTGGCCGGTGGCTACACCTTC. Translating it yields CASSLAGGYTF.

This sequence joins TRBV30 and TRBJ2-7; TRBD2 matches 10 bases. The CDR3 sequence is 16 residues long. CDR1 and CDR2 (germline): GTSNPN, SVGIG (reference sequence). V was clipped by 0 bases and J by 4 bases; unmatched bases: 9. The CDR3 loop is CAWSVLEAGGLYEQYF. The CDR3, as DNA: TGTGCCTGGAGTGTACTAGAAGCGGGAGGGCTTTACGAGCAGTACTTC.

This clone appeared a few times. CDR3 loop: CASSQGLAGGNNEQFF. The DNA for the CDR3 is TGTGCCAGCAGCCAGGGACTAGCGGGAGGGAACAATGAGCAGTTCTTC. This sequence joins TRBV6-2 or TRBV6-3 and TRBJ2-1, with 16 nucleotides matching TRBD2. The CDR3 is 16 residues long. The J segment lost 5 bases and the V segment lost 6 bases, leaving 4 bases of the junction unmatched. Germline assignment: CDR1 MNHEY and CDR2 SVGEGT.

The chain combines TRBV10-2 with TRBJ1-2, with D possibly matching TRBD1 (5 bases). V lost 4 bases and J 2 bases, leaving 14 bases between the germline ends. Germline V lookup: CDR1 WSHSY, CDR2 SAAADI. This CDR3 has 15 residues. The CDR3 DNA reads TGCGCCAGCAGTGTTGAAAGGGGAGGCAACTATGGCTACACCTTC. It encodes CASSVERGGNYGYTF.

The rearrangement uses TRBV19 and TRBJ2-2; D might be TRBD2 (5 bases). There are 14 residues in the CDR3. Trimming removed 1 base from V and 3 bases from J, with 6 bases in between. Germline V lookup: CDR1 LNHDA, CDR2 SQIVND (reference sequence). CDR3 DNA sequence: TGTGCCAGTAGTATAGCGGGGTACACCGGGGAGCTGTTTTTT. This codes for CASSIAGYTGELFF.